This is a list of T cell receptor beta chains from one sample in a study of blood T cells in healthy people across ages. One entry per CDR3 protein results from TCRdb running MiXCR on the 5' RACE reads. The repertoire consists of about 1,500,000 distinct CDR3 sequences, with roughly 27% occurring once and the leading ten covering roughly 8%. The sample consisted of blood. The receptors were sampled from a woman in her twenties or thirties in good health. Both conserved end residues are part of each CDR3. Fields, in order: D gene, clone size, V gene, J gene, CDR3 protein, CDR3 DNA. D genes are given only for firm matches. Where a row states a size, it is once, few, many or the class of an expanded clone; other rows omit it.

-	-	TRBV28	TRBJ2-6	CASSLGGQGANVLTF	TGTGCCAGCAGTTTGGGGGGGCAGGGGGCCAACGTCCTGACTTTC
TRBD2	many	TRBV29-1	TRBJ2-7	CSVGPSGSYEQYF	TGCAGCGTTGGGCCTAGCGGCTCCTACGAGCAGTACTTC
-	-	TRBV6-5	TRBJ1-6	CASSYSTPFMSSYNSPLHF	TGTGCCAGCAGTTACTCGACCCCTTTCATGAGCTCCTATAATTCACCCCTCCACTTT
-	-	TRBV11-2	TRBJ1-1	CASSHGGTSFVEAFF	TGTGCCAGCAGCCACGGCGGGACCTCGTTTGTTGAAGCTTTCTTT
TRBD2	-	TRBV3-1	TRBJ2-5	CASSPTGLAGGKQYF	TGTGCCAGCAGCCCCACGGGACTAGCGGGAGGTAAGCAGTACTTC
-	-	TRBV4-1	TRBJ2-1	CASSQDPGNSYNEQFF	TGCGCCAGCAGCCAAGACCCGGGAAACTCCTACAATGAGCAGTTCTTC
-	few	TRBV10-3	TRBJ1-3	CAIRGTGNTIYF	TGTGCCATCAGGGGAACTGGAAACACCATATATTTT
-	-	TRBV4-3	TRBJ2-3	CASSPGRQADTDTRYF	TGCGCCAGCAGCCCCGGGAGACAGGCAGACACAGATACGCGGTATTTT
-	-	TRBV28	TRBJ1-6	CASSGEGTPYSPLHF	TGTGCCAGCAGCGGAGAAGGGACACCTTATTCACCCCTCCACTTT
TRBD1	many	TRBV7-6	TRBJ2-7	CASSPEQGPYEQYF	TGTGCCAGCAGCCCAGAACAGGGGCCCTACGAGCAGTACTTC
TRBD2	-	TRBV10-3	TRBJ2-4	CAISDPGLAGGNEQYF	TGTGCCATCAGTGACCCAGGGCTAGCGGGGGGGAATGAGCAGTACTTC
TRBD1	-	TRBV25-1	TRBJ1-4	CASTQTGVGGKLFF	TGTGCCAGCACTCAGACAGGGGTCGGGGGAAAACTGTTTTTT
TRBD1	many	TRBV12-3/TRBV12-4	TRBJ1-2	CASSGQGFGYTF	TGTGCCAGCAGCGGACAGGGGTTTGGCTACACCTTC
-	many	TRBV6-5	TRBJ2-2	CASSYGGGTNTGELFF	TGTGCCAGCAGTTACGGGGGGGGCACGAACACCGGGGAGCTGTTTTTT
-	few	TRBV10-3	TRBJ2-3	CAIRKTGTDTQYF	TGTGCCATCAGGAAGACAGGCACAGATACGCAGTATTTT
-	-	TRBV29-1	TRBJ2-7	CSVVTKVYEQYF	TGCAGCGTTGTGACTAAAGTATACGAGCAGTACTTC
-	-	TRBV2	TRBJ1-1	CASSRQDLEAFF	TGTGCCAGCAGTCGACAGGACCTAGAAGCTTTCTTT
TRBD2	-	TRBV12-3/TRBV12-4	TRBJ2-3	CASSFGTRGSTDTQYF	TGTGCCAGCAGTTTTGGGACTAGAGGGAGCACAGATACGCAGTATTTT
-	-	TRBV21-1	TRBJ1-1	CAILGEGTEAFF	TGTGCCATCCTAGGGGAGGGCACTGAAGCTTTCTTT
TRBD2	many	TRBV6-5	TRBJ2-1	CASRGTSWNEQFF	TGTGCCAGTCGAGGGACTAGCTGGAACGAGCAGTTCTTC
TRBD2	many	TRBV29-1	TRBJ2-1	CSVEGTSGTNNEQFF	TGCAGCGTTGAAGGAACTAGCGGGACTAACAATGAGCAGTTCTTC
-	few	TRBV27	TRBJ2-1	CASKTAGEQFF	TGTGCCAGCAAGACGGCGGGTGAGCAGTTCTTC
TRBD2	-	TRBV20-1	TRBJ2-7	CSATPGLAGGGGYEQYF	TGCAGTGCTACACCGGGACTAGCGGGAGGGGGAGGCTACGAGCAGTACTTC
TRBD2	-	TRBV10-2	TRBJ2-4	CASSEGLAGLYF	TGCGCCAGCAGTGAGGGACTAGCGGGACTTTACTTC
-	-	TRBV7-8	TRBJ1-4	CASSRTGLNEKLFF	TGTGCCAGCAGTCGTACAGGGCTGAATGAAAAACTGTTTTTT
TRBD1	many	TRBV4-1	TRBJ2-7	CASSQDKGQGYEQYF	TGCGCCAGCAGCCAAGATAAAGGACAGGGCTACGAGCAGTACTTC
TRBD2	-	TRBV12-3/TRBV12-4	TRBJ2-4	CAGSLSGGPREQYF	TGTGCCGGCAGTTTGTCGGGAGGGCCACGAGAGCAGTACTTC
TRBD1	few	TRBV12-3/TRBV12-4	TRBJ1-1	CASSTPTGRNTEAFF	TGTGCCAGCAGTACCCCGACAGGGCGGAACACTGAAGCTTTCTTT
-	many	TRBV27	TRBJ2-7	CASETESSYEQYF	TGTGCCAGCGAGACAGAGAGCTCCTACGAGCAGTACTTC
-	-	TRBV6-6	TRBJ1-1	CASSYSPGGTEAFF	TGTGCCAGCAGTTACAGCCCGGGTGGTACTGAAGCTTTCTTT
TRBD2	once	TRBV10-3	TRBJ2-1	CAIRRAAGGSYNEQFF	TGTGCCATCAGACGGGCGGCGGGGGGCTCCTACAATGAGCAGTTCTTC
-	-	TRBV5-4	TRBJ2-7	CASSHNEISPGEQYF	TGTGCCAGCAGCCACAACGAGATTAGCCCGGGTGAGCAGTACTTC
-	few	TRBV20-1	TRBJ2-3	CSAIHGGMTDTQYF	TGCAGTGCTATCCATGGGGGGATGACAGATACGCAGTATTTT
TRBD2	-	TRBV15	TRBJ2-7	CATSSGGGGSYEQYF	TGTGCCACCAGCAGTGGAGGCGGGGGATCCTACGAGCAGTACTTC
-	-	TRBV10-3	TRBJ1-4	CAIGQPPGPQGAEKLFF	TGTGCCATCGGCCAACCCCCGGGACCCCAAGGGGCCGAAAAACTGTTTTTT
TRBD1	-	TRBV12-3/TRBV12-4	TRBJ1-5	CASIPQGSSNQPQHF	TGTGCCAGCATCCCACAGGGGTCCAGCAATCAGCCCCAGCATTTT